This T cell receptor (beta chain) emerged from a study of tumour-infiltrating T cells in Burkitt lymphoma. Across the whole study: Repertoire clonality predicted overall and progression-free survival.

Between the trimmed V and J ends, which lost 6 bases and 0 bases, there was a span of 11 bases. Germline V gene sequence: CDR1 LNHDA, CDR2 SQIVND (reference sequence). The CDR3 loop spans 15 amino acids. This clone has more than one count but fewer than ten. The method was immunoSEQ multiplex PCR; TCRdb's version includes in-frame clones alone and lacks a portion of them. The table has under 8,500 clones, approximately 18% seen once. The TCR originated in a human donor with diffuse large B-cell lymphoma. The sequencing input was tumor tissue. This chain uses TRBV19 with TRBJ2-2; no clear D gene. The CDR3 region has the DNA TGTGCCAGTAGCGATGGGGAAACGAACACCGGGGAGCTGTTTTTT. Translating it yields CASSDGETNTGELFF.